The T cell receptor (beta chain) under discussion was sequenced for a study of T cell responses to AZD1222 COVID-19 vaccine. TCRdb's table, derived via immunoSEQ multiplex PCR, lists solely in-frame clones and lacks some. The repertoire holds 100,000 or so clones, with nearly 90% as singletons. Trimming shortened V by 5 bases and J by 0 bases, and 16 bases separated the two germline ends. Germline V gene lookup returns CDR1 SGHVS and CDR2 FQNEAQ. The CDR3 runs 16 residues. The origin of this receptor is an adult who received the AZD1222 COVID-19 vaccine. The sample consisted of peripheral blood, taken 28 days after the second AZD1222 dose. V and J are TRBV7-8 and TRBJ1-1, with D possibly TRBD1 on 6 matching bases. The CDR3 sequence: CASSRDSDSMNTEAFF. The CDR3, as DNA: TGTGCCAGCAGCCGAGACTCGGACAGTATGAACACTGAAGCTTTCTTT.